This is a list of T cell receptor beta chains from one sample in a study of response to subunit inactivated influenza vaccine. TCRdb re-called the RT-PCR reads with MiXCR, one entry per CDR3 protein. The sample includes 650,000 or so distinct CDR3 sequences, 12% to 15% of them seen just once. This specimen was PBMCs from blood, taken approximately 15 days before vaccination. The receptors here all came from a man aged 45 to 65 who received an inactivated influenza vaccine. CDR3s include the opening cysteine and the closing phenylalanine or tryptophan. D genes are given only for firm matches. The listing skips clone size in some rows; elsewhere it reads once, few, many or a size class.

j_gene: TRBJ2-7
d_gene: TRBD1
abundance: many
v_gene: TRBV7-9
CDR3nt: TGTGCCAGCAGCTTACAACAGGGGAGTTACGAGCAGTACTTC
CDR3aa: CASSLQQGSYEQYF

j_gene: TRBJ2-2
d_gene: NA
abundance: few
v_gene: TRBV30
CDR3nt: TGTGCCTGGAGTCCTAGGACAGTTTCGAACACCGGGGAGCTGTTTTTT
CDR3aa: CAWSPRTVSNTGELFF

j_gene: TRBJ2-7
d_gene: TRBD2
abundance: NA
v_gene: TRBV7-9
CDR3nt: TGTGCCACGGGACTAGCGGGATCTGGTGAGCAGTACTTC
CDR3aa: CATGLAGSGEQYF

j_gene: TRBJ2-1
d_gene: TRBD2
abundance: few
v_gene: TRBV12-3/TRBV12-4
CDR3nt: TGTGCCAGCAGGGGACTAGCGGGAGGGGATTACAATGAGCAGTTCTTC
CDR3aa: CASRGLAGGDYNEQFF

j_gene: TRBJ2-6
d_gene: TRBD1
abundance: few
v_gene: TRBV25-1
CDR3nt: TGTGCCAGCGCCGGGACAGGGAGATCTGGGGCCAACGTCCTGACTTTC
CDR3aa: CASAGTGRSGANVLTF

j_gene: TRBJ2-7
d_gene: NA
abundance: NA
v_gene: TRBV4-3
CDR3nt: TGCGCCAGCAGCCGAGTCGCAGGTTCGGGCGAGCAGTACTTC
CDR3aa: CASSRVAGSGEQYF

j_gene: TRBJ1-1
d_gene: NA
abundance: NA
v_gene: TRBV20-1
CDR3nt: TGCAGTGACAAGGCTGAAGCTTTCTTT
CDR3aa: CSDKAEAFF

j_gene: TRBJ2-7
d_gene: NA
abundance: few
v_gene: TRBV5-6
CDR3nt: TGTGCCAGCAGCGAGGGACACCGACCCGAGCAGTACTTC
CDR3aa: CASSEGHRPEQYF

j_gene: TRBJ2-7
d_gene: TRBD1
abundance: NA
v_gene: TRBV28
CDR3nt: TGTGCCAGCTGTCTCACAGGGGGCCTCTCCTACGAGCAGTACTTC
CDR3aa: CASCLTGGLSYEQYF

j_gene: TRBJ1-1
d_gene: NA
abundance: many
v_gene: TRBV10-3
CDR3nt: TGTGCCATCAGTGGGAGAGGGTTAGACACTGAAGCTTTCTTT
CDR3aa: CAISGRGLDTEAFF

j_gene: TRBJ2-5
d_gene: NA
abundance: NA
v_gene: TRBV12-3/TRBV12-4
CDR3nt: TGTGCCAGCAGTTTGAGGACACAAGAGACCCAGTACTTC
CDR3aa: CASSLRTQETQYF

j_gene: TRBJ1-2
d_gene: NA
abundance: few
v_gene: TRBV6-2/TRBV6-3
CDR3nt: TGTGCCAGCAGTATCCGGACGACAGATGGCTACACCTTC
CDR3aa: CASSIRTTDGYTF

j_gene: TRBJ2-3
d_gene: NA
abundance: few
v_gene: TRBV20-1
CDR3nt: TGCAGTGCCTTAGATAGCGGAAGCACAGATACGCAGTATTTT
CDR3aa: CSALDSGSTDTQYF